This is a list of T cell receptor beta chains from one sample in a study of human T cells and chemical hapten exposure. Each CDR3 protein gets one entry after TCRdb re-called the RACE reads with MiXCR. The sample carries roughly 84,000 distinct CDR3 sequences, more than 9% recorded once. Here the sequenced sample was whole blood, taken in connection with sensitization to the hapten diphenylcyclopropenone (DPC). The receptors derive from a woman aged 45 to 65 with alopecia areata. Some clones in this sample may be carry-over from other donors' samples. Both conserved end residues are part of each CDR3.

j_call v_call cdr3_length cdr3_aa
TRBJ2-7 TRBV3-1 17 CASSQESGTGGSYEQYF
TRBJ1-5 TRBV10-3 14 CAISEGFSNQPQHF
TRBJ2-2 TRBV3-1 16 CASSQETSGNTGELFF
TRBJ2-7 TRBV20-1 18 CSAPAPFTLAGRSYEQYF
TRBJ2-3 TRBV29-1 14 CSVEPSGKPDTQYF
TRBJ2-7 TRBV7-9 16 CASSFRRDRETDEQYF
TRBJ2-4 TRBV14 15 CASSQSGLAKNIQYF
TRBJ2-5 TRBV7-7 13 CASSRDRAETQYF
TRBJ1-5 TRBV7-9 15 CASSLPGGKNQPQHF
TRBJ2-5 TRBV10-3 15 CAIKGTGGNQETQYF
TRBJ2-5 TRBV12-3/TRBV12-4 14 CASSLRGGRETQYF
TRBJ2-1 TRBV5-6 16 CASSLVGVTDMGEQFF
TRBJ2-7 TRBV28 14 CASGLAGENYEQYF
TRBJ2-5 TRBV20-1 16 CSARGRLAGVRETQYF
TRBJ2-5 TRBV30 13 CAWSVRGGETQYF
TRBJ2-6 TRBV9 16 CASSGAQGSGANVLTF
TRBJ1-1 TRBV6-1 15 CASSPGQGARTEAFF
TRBJ2-7 TRBV6-2/TRBV6-3 14 CASAKGQISYEQYF
TRBJ1-4 TRBV19 14 CASSGGTGYQELFF
TRBJ1-2 TRBV19 17 CATSHSDRGKANYGYTF
TRBJ1-4 TRBV5-1 14 CASSSGFTREKLFF
TRBJ2-7 TRBV20-1 15 CSAELDRQATYEQYF
TRBJ2-2 TRBV5-1 13 CASSLVLAGELFF
TRBJ2-7 TRBV6-5 15 CASSQGLAGRYEQYF
TRBJ2-3 TRBV7-2 15 CASSFQRGYTDTQYF
TRBJ2-7 TRBV28 14 CASSLYGGAYEQYF
TRBJ2-7 TRBV7-2 15 CASSLDPGVGYEQYF
TRBJ2-6 TRBV6-1 14 CASSGGTGANVLTF
TRBJ2-6 TRBV20-1 16 CSALGQSLRGANVLTF
TRBJ1-2 TRBV20-1 13 CSAWDRAGYGYTF
TRBJ2-7 TRBV7-9 17 CASSPPRLGLSSYEQYF
TRBJ1-2 TRBV29-1 12 CSDRDPFDGYTF
TRBJ1-5 TRBV20-1 14 CSARSGASNQPQHF
TRBJ2-5 TRBV6-2/TRBV6-3 13 CASTTGGLETQYF
TRBJ1-2 TRBV7-2 11 CAQESNYGYTF
TRBJ2-1 TRBV3-1 12 CASSRRLAEQFF
TRBJ2-1 TRBV18 15 CATYSPLAIHNEQFF
TRBJ1-5 TRBV19 17 CASSIRPLRQTNQPQHF
TRBJ2-3 TRBV12-3/TRBV12-4 14 CASGPRLASDTQYF
TRBJ2-1 TRBV13 15 CASSLAPGGVNEQFF
TRBJ2-7 TRBV7-2 15 CASSLDQGAVYEQYF
TRBJ2-3 TRBV19 15 CASTGEGLGTDTQYF
TRBJ1-4 TRBV28 14 CASRSGTANEKLFF
TRBJ1-6 TRBV5-6 15 CASSQRGSYNSPLHF
TRBJ2-6 TRBV19 16 CASGDRGQSGANVLTF
TRBJ2-1 TRBV20-1 17 CSAERSGTSGNSGEQFF
TRBJ2-3 TRBV29-1 10 CSWGQNTQYF
TRBJ1-1 TRBV5-1 14 CASSETGIDTEAFF